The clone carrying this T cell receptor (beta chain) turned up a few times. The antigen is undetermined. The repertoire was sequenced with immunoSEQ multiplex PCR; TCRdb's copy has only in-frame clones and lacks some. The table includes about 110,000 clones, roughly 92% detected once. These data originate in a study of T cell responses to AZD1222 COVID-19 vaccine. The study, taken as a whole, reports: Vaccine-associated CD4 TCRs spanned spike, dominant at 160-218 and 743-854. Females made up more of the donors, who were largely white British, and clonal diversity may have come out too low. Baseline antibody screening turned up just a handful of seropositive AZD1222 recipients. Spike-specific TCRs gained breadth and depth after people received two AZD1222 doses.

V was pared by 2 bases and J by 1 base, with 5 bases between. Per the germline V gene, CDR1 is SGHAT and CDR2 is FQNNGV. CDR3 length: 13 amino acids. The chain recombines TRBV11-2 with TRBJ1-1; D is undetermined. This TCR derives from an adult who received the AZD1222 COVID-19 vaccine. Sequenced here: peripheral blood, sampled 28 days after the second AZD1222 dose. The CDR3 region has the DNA TGTGCCAGCAGCTTAACATGGAACACTGAAGCTTTCTTT. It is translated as CASSLTWNTEAFF.